Below, 19 T cell receptor beta chains from the same sample are listed, as sequenced in a study of patients and donors after allogeneic stem cell transplantation. From the RT-PCR reads, TCRdb called clonotypes with MiXCR, one entry per CDR3 protein. The sample lists hundreds of thousands of distinct CDR3 sequences; 16% were seen once. The material sequenced was blood, either unsorted or a sorted T cell fraction (not recorded which). The receptors come from a human donor who was either an allogeneic HSCT recipient or a stem cell or donor lymphocyte infusion donor (not recorded which). It is not recorded whose cells these are; they may come from a transplant donor.

This rearrangement joins TRBV24-1 to TRBJ1-5; 7 nucleotides match TRBD1. The CDR3 is 16 residues long. CDR1 and CDR2 (germline): KGHDR, SFDVKD. The J segment lost 5 bases and the V segment lost 4 bases, leaving 10 bases of the junction unmatched. CDR3 loop: CATSDHRGDPHQPQHF. As DNA, the CDR3 is TGTGCCACCAGTGACCACAGGGGTGATCCCCATCAGCCCCAGCATTTT.

The genes are TRBV6-2 or TRBV6-3 and TRBJ2-1; D is perhaps TRBD2 (6 bases). Germline loops: CDR1 MNHEY, CDR2 SVGEGT. V was pared by 2 bases and J by 0 bases, with 26 bases between. This CDR3 has 21 residues. In DNA, the CDR3 is TGTGCCAGCAGTTACCGGGCCCCGTGGCGGGGTCGGAGTTTCTCCTACAATGAGCAGTTCTTC. Amino acids: CASSYRAPWRGRSFSYNEQFF.

This clonotype was recorded a few times. V is TRBV2 and J is TRBJ2-2; 7 bases match TRBD1. Germline V CDR1 and CDR2: SNHLY, FYNNEI. The V and J ends lost 6 bases and 0 bases, in that order; junction bases with no gene match: 10. CDR3 size: 17 residues. The CDR3 coding sequence is TGTGCCAGCAGGACCCCTCGACAGGGACCGAACACCGGGGAGCTGTTTTTT. Translating gives CASRTPRQGPNTGELFF.

V and J are TRBV7-9 and TRBJ2-7, with TRBD1 matching 11 bases. Losses at the gene ends were 2 bases for V and 4 bases for J; bases not matched to a gene: 7. CDR1 is SEHNR, CDR2 FQNEAQ, per germline (reference sequence). CDR3 length equals 16 residues. The CDR3 loop reads CASSLLSGQGEYEQYF. CDR3 sequence (DNA): TGTGCCAGCAGCTTACTCTCGGGACAGGGGGAATACGAGCAGTACTTC.

This clonotype occurred many times. This chain connects TRBV12-3 or TRBV12-4 to TRBJ2-3; 11 nucleotides match TRBD2. The V and J ends lost 6 bases and 2 bases, in that order; junction bases with no gene match: 7. The CDR3 is 16 residues long. CDR3 in amino acids: CASRALAGGPTDTQYF. The DNA of the CDR3 is TGTGCCAGCAGAGCGCTAGCGGGGGGCCCCACAGATACGCAGTATTTT.

The chain recombines TRBV5-1 with TRBJ1-2, with TRBD1 matching over 7 bases. V dropped 7 bases and J dropped 11; count of bases not matched to a gene: 14. The CDR3 has 13 amino acids. Germline V gene sequence: CDR1 SGHRS, CDR2 YFSETQ. The CDR3 loop is CASGQPGQKVYTF. The DNA for the CDR3 is TGCGCCAGCGGCCAACCGGGACAGAAGGTTTACACCTTC.

This clonotype was picked up many times. The J gene is TRBJ2-1, the V gene TRBV5-1, with 8 nucleotides matching TRBD2. Germline CDR1 is SGHRS and CDR2 is YFSETQ. The CDR3 contains 15 residues. Trimming took 0 bases from V and 7 from J; bases not matched to a gene: 6. Here the CDR3 reads CASSLATSAGNEQFF. CDR3 nucleotide sequence: TGCGCCAGCAGCTTGGCGACTAGCGCGGGGAATGAGCAGTTCTTC.

A remark on this clonotype: The missing conserved phenylalanine or tryptophan at the end of this CDR3 makes a read error likely. The chain carries TRBV11-2 and TRBJ1-1, with TRBD1 as a possible D gene (6 bases). The ends were cut back, 5 bases at V and 5 bases at J, with 24 bases in the middle. The CDR3 spans 17 residues. CDR1 is SGHAT and CDR2 is FQNNGV in the germline V gene. The CDR3 loop reads CASSPYAGTPKRTEAFS. In nucleotides, the CDR3 is TGTGCCAGCAGCCCCTACGCCGGGACACCAAAGCGGACTGAAGCTTTCTCT.

The chain carries TRBV4-2 and TRBJ2-2; a weak D match, TRBD2 (6 bases). V shed 8 bases and J shed 4 bases, with 8 bases lying between them. There are 12 residues in the CDR3. Per germline, CDR1 LGHNA and CDR2 YNFKEQ. Written as DNA, the CDR3 is TGTGCCAGCGCGGGAAGCACCGGGGAGCTGTTTTTT. The encoded protein is CASAGSTGELFF.

The chain employs TRBV3-1 and TRBJ2-2, with a tentative D call TRBD2 (6 bases). CDR3 size: 16 residues. Germline lookup yields CDR1 LGHDT and CDR2 YNNKEL (reference sequence). The germline V and J ends were trimmed by 0 bases and 4 bases, with 12 bases remaining between them. CDR3 coding DNA: TGTGCCAGCAGCCAAGATCGCGGGGTAGGCACCGGGGAGCTGTTTTTT. It translates to CASSQDRGVGTGELFF. The full variable domain, with the rest looked up from reference TRBV3-1 and TRBJ2-2, is DTAVSQTPKYLVTQMGNDKSIKCEQNLGHDTMYWYKQDSKKFLKIMFSYNNKELIINETVPNRFSPKSPDKAHLNLHINSLELGDSAVYFCASSQDRGVGTGELFFGEGSRLTVL.

This clonotype was seen only a few times. The chain carries TRBV4-3 and TRBJ2-1, with 9 nucleotides matching TRBD1. Per the germline V gene, CDR1 is LGHNA and CDR2 is YSLEER. Trimming cost V 0 bases and J 2 bases; bases outside gene matches: 5. The CDR3 runs 17 residues. Here the CDR3 reads CASSQEYRTGAYNEQFF. The CDR3, as DNA: TGCGCCAGCAGCCAAGAGTACAGGACAGGGGCCTACAATGAGCAGTTCTTC.

The V gene is TRBV20-1, the J gene TRBJ1-1; D is perhaps TRBD1 (5 bases). Between the trimmed V and J ends, which lost 6 bases and 1 base, there was a span of 12 bases. Germline V gene lookup returns CDR1 DFQATT and CDR2 SNEGSKA (reference sequence). The CDR3 is 13 amino acids. This chain's CDR3 is CSAIGQTNTEAFF. Written as DNA, the CDR3 is TGCAGTGCGATTGGACAAACGAACACTGAAGCTTTCTTT.

The chain employs TRBV20-1 and TRBJ2-3; 15 bases match TRBD2. The CDR3 loop spans 19 amino acids. Germline assignment: CDR1 DFQATT and CDR2 SNEGSKA (reference sequence). V dropped 0 bases and J dropped 2; count of bases not matched to a gene: 9. CDR3 loop: CSAREGGLAGGGVTDTQYF. The CDR3 region has the DNA TGCAGTGCTAGAGAGGGGGGACTAGCGGGAGGCGGGGTCACAGATACGCAGTATTTT.

This clonotype turned up a few times. The chain is built from TRBV6-1 and TRBJ1-2; possibly TRBD1 for D (6 bases). The CDR3 contains 14 residues. V lost 5 bases to trimming and J lost 1 base, with 11 bases between them. Germline lookup yields CDR1 MNHNS and CDR2 SASEGT. The CDR3 is CASSPGQFNYGYTF. CDR3 DNA: TGTGCCAGCAGTCCCGGACAGTTTAACTATGGCTACACCTTC.

This clonotype came up a few times. V is TRBV21-1 and J is TRBJ2-2; TRBD2 was called by the table and not checked on the DNA. TRBV21-1 is a pseudogene. The CDR3 spans 16 residues. CDR3 protein: CASSNVREVDTGELFF. CDR3 bases: TGTGCCAGCAGCAACGTAAGGGAGGTCGACACCGGGGAGCTGTTTTTT.

This clonotype was observed a few times. CDR3 DNA sequence: TGTGCCAGCAGCTTGGATGGGACAGGCCTCTACCCGCCCCAGCATTTT. Encoded protein: CASSLDGTGLYPPQHF. The chain links TRBV5-5 to TRBJ1-5, with TRBD1 identical over 8 bases. The germline V gene encodes CDR1 SGHKS and CDR2 YYEKEE (reference sequence). With V trimmed by 0 bases and J by 9 bases, 11 bases remained unmatched. CDR3 size: 16 residues.

This clonotype was seen repeatedly, ten times or more. The rearrangement joins TRBV5-4 to TRBJ1-2, with no clear D. The V end lost 0 bases, the J end lost 4 bases, and 7 bases lay between the germline ends. Germline CDR1 SGHNT, CDR2 YYREEE (reference sequence). This CDR3 is 13 amino acids long. CDR3 bases: TGTGCCAGCAGCTTGGGGCAGATCTATGGCTACACCTTC. Translating gives CASSLGQIYGYTF.

This clonotype was counted at least ten times. This chain links TRBV12-3 or TRBV12-4 with TRBJ2-3; D is perhaps TRBD1 (6 bases). The CDR3 totals 17 residues. V gave up 6 bases and J gave up 4 bases, with 23 bases separating them. The DNA of the CDR3 is TGTGCCAGCAGCGACTTTACACCGAGGGGGACCCCAGATACGCAGTATTTT. Protein: CASSDFTPRGTPDTQYF.

The J gene is TRBJ1-5, the V gene TRBV19; D is undetermined. Looked up from germline, CDR1 is LNHDA and CDR2 is SQIVND (reference sequence). The germline V and J ends were trimmed by 6 bases and 2 bases, with 5 bases remaining between them. There are 12 residues in the CDR3. The DNA of the CDR3 is TGTGCCAGTAGAAGTGGCAATCAGCCCCAGCATTTT. This sequence encodes CASRSGNQPQHF.